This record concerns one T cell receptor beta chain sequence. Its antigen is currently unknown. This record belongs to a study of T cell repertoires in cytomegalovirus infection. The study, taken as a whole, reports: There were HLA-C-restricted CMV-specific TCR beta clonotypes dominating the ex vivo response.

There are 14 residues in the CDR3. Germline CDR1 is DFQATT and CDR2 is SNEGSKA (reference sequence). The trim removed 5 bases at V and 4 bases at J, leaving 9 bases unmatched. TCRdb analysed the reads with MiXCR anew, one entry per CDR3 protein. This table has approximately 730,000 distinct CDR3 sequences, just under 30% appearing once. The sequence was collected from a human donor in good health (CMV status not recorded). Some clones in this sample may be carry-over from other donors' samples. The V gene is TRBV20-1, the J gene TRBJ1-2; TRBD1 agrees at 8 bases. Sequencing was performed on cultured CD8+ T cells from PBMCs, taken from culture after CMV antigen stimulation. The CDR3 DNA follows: TGCAGTGCTCTGGGACAGGAGGGGATCTATGGCTACACCTTC. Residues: CSALGQEGIYGYTF.